This T cell receptor beta chain was captured in a study of blood T cell repertoires in COVID-19. Study-level information: Material from acute and convalescent COVID-19 was sourced from the United States, Italy and Spain. T cells, B-cell-depleted T cells, or PBMCs provided the cDNA or gDNA that served as material.

In its sample, this clone was seen a few times. Method: immunoSEQ multiplex PCR; TCRdb's copy keeps in-frame clones and lacks some. The sample holds fewer than 350,000 clones, around 81% seen once. V lost 6 bases, J lost 0 bases, and 17 bases stayed unmatched. CDR1 is MGHRA and CDR2 is YSYEKL in the germline V gene. This CDR3 region has 19 residues. The TCR sequence derives from a woman in her sixties or seventies with active or convalescent COVID-19. Sequences were obtained from peripheral blood. The chain links TRBV4-1 to TRBJ1-2; TRBD1 matches at 9 bases. Written as DNA, the CDR3 is TGCGCCAGCAGGGGGACCCGTCCGGGACAGGGTACTCCTAACTATGGCTACACCTTC. It is translated as CASRGTRPGQGTPNYGYTF.